The 23 T cell receptor beta chains below come from one sample, sequenced in a study of Graves' ophthalmopathy and Graves' hyperthyroidism. CDR3 regions of TCR beta were amplified from RNA transcripts. In the first round, RT-PCR was carried out with HTBI primers, and a multiplex PCR formed the second round. Each CDR3 protein is one row after TCRdb ran MiXCR on the multiplex PCR reads. The sample yields 600,000 to 700,000 distinct CDR3 sequences, under 50% seen once. Sequenced: peripheral blood. Source of these receptors: an adult man with Graves' ophthalmopathy.

Comments on this clonotype: Since a much larger clone is just one base distant, this may be a read error. The conserved final phenylalanine or tryptophan is absent from the CDR3, which likely points to a read error. The rearrangement uses TRBV9 and TRBJ1-1, with D perhaps TRBD1 (5 bases). The V end lost 1 base, the J end lost 0 bases, and 13 bases lay between the germline ends. The CDR3 spans 16 residues. CDR1 SGDLS and CDR2 YYNGEE come from the germline V gene. The CDR3, as DNA: TGTGCCAGCAGCGTATCGGTAGGACAACTGAACACTGAAGCTTTCCTT. Its protein is CASSVSVGQLNTEAFL.

The CDR3 nucleotides are TGTGCCAGCAGTTACCCGACGACGGTCAATGGCTACACCTTC. As protein: CASSYPTTVNGYTF. V and J are TRBV6-6 and TRBJ1-2; D is ambiguous. This CDR3 region has 14 residues. Trimming took 2 bases from V and 6 from J, leaving 13 bases between them. Germline CDR1 and CDR2: MNHNY and SVGAGI (reference sequence).

In its sample, this clonotype was seen many times. The genes are TRBV10-2 and TRBJ2-5; D uncertain. The V end lost 4 bases, the J end lost 5 bases, and 8 bases lay between the germline ends. This CDR3 has 12 residues. From germline, CDR1 is WSHSY and CDR2 SAAADI. The CDR3: CASSVLGETQYF. DNA of the CDR3: TGCGCCAGCAGTGTCCTCGGGGAGACCCAGTACTTC.

The chain recombines TRBV6-1 with TRBJ1-2, with D hard to call. Germline CDR1 reads MNHNS; CDR2 reads SASEGT. The CDR3 has 12 residues. The germline V and J ends were trimmed by 10 bases and 8 bases, with 17 bases remaining between them. The chain's CDR3 is CAKDVTKWGYTF. The CDR3 DNA follows: TGTGCCAAGGACGTCACAAAGTGGGGCTACACCTTC.

In DNA form, the CDR3 reads TGTGCCTCCGACAGGGGACCCCTCCACTTT. It codes for CASDRGPLHF. This sequence joins TRBV10-3 and TRBJ1-6; TRBD1 matches 8 bases. J lost 12 bases, V lost 11 bases, and 3 bases had no gene match. In germline, CDR1 is ENHRY, CDR2 SYGVKD. The CDR3 is made up of 10 amino acids.

This clonotype was observed a handful of times. The rearrangement links TRBV9 to TRBJ2-7, with 7 nucleotides matching TRBD1. There are 14 residues in the CDR3. V dropped 0 bases and J dropped 5; count of bases not matched to a gene: 5. CDR1 and CDR2 (germline): SGDLS, YYNGEE. The CDR3 here is CASSVETGFDEQYF. CDR3 nucleotides: TGTGCCAGCAGCGTAGAGACAGGGTTTGACGAGCAGTACTTC.

The chain has TRBV19 and TRBJ1-5, with D perhaps TRBD1 (6 bases). The germline V and J ends were trimmed by 3 bases and 3 bases, with 12 bases remaining between them. CDR1 and CDR2 from the germline V gene are LNHDA and SQIVND (reference sequence). The CDR3 extends over 15 amino acids. CDR3 region: CASSISRDNNQPQHF. As DNA, the CDR3 is TGTGCCAGTAGTATTAGCCGGGACAACAATCAGCCCCAGCATTTT.

Of note for this clonotype: The CDR3 ends on some other residue instead of the conserved phenylalanine or tryptophan, so this is likely a read error. The DNA is omitted, as the CDR3 cannot be located on it reliably, and the CDR3 follows TCRdb's listing. V and J are TRBV29-1 and TRBJ1-1. CDR1 and CDR2 from the germline V gene are SQVTM and ANQGSEA. The CDR3 has 8 amino acids, counting both end residues. CDR3 region: CSVGETIY.

The table lists this clonotype with many counts. The chain is built from TRBV7-8 and TRBJ1-1; 8 nucleotides line up with TRBD1. The germline gives CDR1 SGHVS, CDR2 FQNEAQ. The CDR3 contains 15 residues. V dropped 4 bases and J dropped 1; count of bases not matched to a gene: 5. As DNA, the CDR3 is TGTGCCAGCAGCTCCCGACAGGGGCCGAACACTGAAGCTTTCTTT. It is translated as CASSSRQGPNTEAFF.

This clonotype has only a few counts. The rearrangement joins TRBV7-2 to TRBJ2-7; the D gene is possibly TRBD2 (5 bases). CDR1 SGHTA and CDR2 FQGNSA come from the germline V gene. The CDR3 loop spans 16 amino acids. V lost 4 bases and J 3 bases, leaving 19 bases between the germline ends. CDR3 region: CASSSYLPGGHYEQYF. The CDR3 DNA sequence: TGTGCCAGCAGCTCATACCTCCCCGGCGGGCACTACGAGCAGTACTTC.

The chain employs TRBV15 and TRBJ2-7; 8 bases are a match to TRBD1. The junction had 15 bases not matched to a gene; V was cut back by 5 bases and J by 0 bases. This CDR3 has 18 amino acids. CDR1 LNHNV and CDR2 YYDKDF come from the germline V gene (reference sequence). This CDR3 is CATSENTDRVNGSYEQYF. CDR3 nucleotide sequence: TGTGCCACCAGCGAAAATACGGACAGGGTGAACGGCTCCTACGAGCAGTACTTC.

The V call is TRBV10-3, the J call TRBJ1-3; D may be TRBD1 (5 bases). CDR1 ENHRY and CDR2 SYGVKD come from the germline V gene. Trimming took off 4 bases at V and 7 bases at J, with 11 bases between the two ends. The CDR3 is 13 residues long. CDR3 amino acids: CAISGPGLNTIYF. The CDR3 coding sequence is TGTGCCATCAGTGGGCCGGGACTTAACACCATATATTTT.

This clonotype was seen ten or more times. V and J are TRBV12-3 or TRBV12-4 and TRBJ1-5, with D possibly matching TRBD1 (6 bases). The CDR3 length is 13 residues. V lost 8 bases, J lost 4 bases, and 12 bases lay in between. The CDR3 region is CASGGQVNQPQHF. The CDR3, as DNA: TGTGCCAGCGGGGGACAAGTGAATCAGCCCCAGCATTTT.

The chain couples TRBV19 to TRBJ1-6, with 8 bases aligning to TRBD1. Germline V gene lookup returns CDR1 LNHDA and CDR2 SQIVND (reference sequence). This CDR3 is built from 18 residues. Trimming took 4 bases from V and 5 from J; bases not matched to a gene: 13. CDR3 protein: CASSTRTGPMPNNSPLHF. The CDR3 nucleotides read TGTGCCAGTAGTACCCGGACAGGGCCGATGCCGAATAATTCACCCCTCCACTTT.

Concerning this clonotype: One end of the junction does not line up with germline, which may come from a read error. This chain connects TRBV3-1 to TRBJ2-5; D ambiguous. CDR1 and CDR2 from the germline V gene are LGHDT and YNNKEL (reference sequence). The CDR3 sequence is 13 residues long. DNA for the CDR3: TGTGCCAGTAGCCCCCAAGATACAGAGACCCAGTACTTC. Translating it yields CASSPQDTETQYF.

In its sample, this clonotype was seen many times. The chain uses TRBV11-2 and TRBJ1-3, with D hard to call. This CDR3 is 14 amino acids long. Trimming left V 3 bases short and J 4 bases short, with 10 bases between. CDR1 and CDR2 from the germline V gene are SGHAT and FQNNGV. CDR3 nucleotide sequence: TGTGCCAGCAGCTTGAGCGCACGGGGAAACACCATATATTTT. As protein: CASSLSARGNTIYF.

The chain joins TRBV7-2 to TRBJ2-7; possibly TRBD2 for D (6 bases). Germline assignment: CDR1 SGHTA and CDR2 FQGNSA. V was cut by 1 base and J by 1 base, with 11 bases left in between. This CDR3 contains 15 residues. The CDR3, as DNA: TGTGCCAGCAGCTTAGGAGTGGGGGGTTCCTACGAGCAGTACTTC. Protein: CASSLGVGGSYEQYF.

The rearrangement links TRBV29-1 to TRBJ1-1, with D perhaps TRBD1 (5 bases). The V end was cut by 6 bases, the J end by 5 bases, with 16 bases between. The CDR3 covers 13 residues. CDR1 and CDR2 (germline): SQVTM, ANQGSEA. CDR3 DNA sequence: TGCAGCGTAGTGCGGGGGGGAGGGACTGAAGCTTTCTTT. Translating gives CSVVRGGGTEAFF.

The J gene is TRBJ2-5, the V gene TRBV5-4, with TRBD2 identical over 10 bases. Germline CDR1 and CDR2: SGHNT and YYREEE (reference sequence). V trimming: 1 base; J trimming: 5 bases; junction bases outside the gene matches: 5. CDR3 length equals 15 residues. The CDR3 reads CASSLQRGGVETQYF. CDR3 nucleotide sequence: TGTGCCAGCAGCTTGCAGCGGGGGGGCGTTGAGACCCAGTACTTC.

This chain connects TRBV10-3 to TRBJ2-2, with 9 positions matching TRBD1. With 5 bases clipped from V and 7 bases from J, the junction kept 17 bases outside the gene matches. This CDR3 region has 18 residues. CDR1 and CDR2 (germline): ENHRY, SYGVKD. The CDR3 is CAISTSLGGQGNHGELFF. The CDR3 DNA reads TGTGCCATCAGTACTAGCTTGGGAGGACAGGGGAATCACGGGGAGCTGTTTTTT.

To note about this clonotype: A much larger clonotype is one base distant, so this may be a read error. The chain recombines TRBV10-3 with TRBJ1-6, with D perhaps TRBD1 (6 bases). This CDR3 has 14 residues. Germline CDR1 and CDR2: ENHRY and SYGVKD. As DNA, the CDR3 is TGTGCCAGCAGTCGCACGGGGGCACCGCCACCCCTCCACTTT. Amino acid sequence: CASSRTGAPPPLHF.

V gene TRBV29-1 combines with J gene TRBJ1-1; D perhaps matches TRBD1 (6 bases). The germline V gene has CDR1 SQVTM and CDR2 ANQGSEA. The V end lost 8 bases, the J end lost 4 bases, and 17 bases lay between the germline ends. The CDR3 extends over 13 amino acids. The CDR3 region has the DNA TGCAGCCAAGTGGCTGGGGGCGGCACTGAAGCTTTCTTT. This encodes CSQVAGGGTEAFF.

CDR3 protein: CASSLARSLLQGYGYTF. The DNA for the CDR3 is TGTGCCAGCAGCTTAGCGAGATCTCTATTACAAGGCTATGGCTACACCTTC. This rearrangement joins TRBV7-8 to TRBJ1-2; no reliable D call. CDR3 length: 17 amino acids. CDR1 and CDR2 from the germline V gene are SGHVS and FQNEAQ. V dropped 0 bases and J dropped 4 bases, with 18 bases sitting between them.